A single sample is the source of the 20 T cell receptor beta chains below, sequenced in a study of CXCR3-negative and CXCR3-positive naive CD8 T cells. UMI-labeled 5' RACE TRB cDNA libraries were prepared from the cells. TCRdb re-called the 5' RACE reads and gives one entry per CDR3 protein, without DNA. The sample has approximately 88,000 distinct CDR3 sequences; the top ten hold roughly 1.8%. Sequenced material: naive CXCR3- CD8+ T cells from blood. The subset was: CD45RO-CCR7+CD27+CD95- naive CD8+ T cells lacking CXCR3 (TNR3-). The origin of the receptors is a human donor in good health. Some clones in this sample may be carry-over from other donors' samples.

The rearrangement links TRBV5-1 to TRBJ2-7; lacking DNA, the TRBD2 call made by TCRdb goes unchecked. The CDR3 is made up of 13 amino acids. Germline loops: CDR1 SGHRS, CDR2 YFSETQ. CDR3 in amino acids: CASSLWGDSEQYF.

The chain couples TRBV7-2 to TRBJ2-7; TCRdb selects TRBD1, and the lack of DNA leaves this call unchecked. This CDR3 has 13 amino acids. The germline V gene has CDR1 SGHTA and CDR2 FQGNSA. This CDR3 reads CASSLGGAEEQYF. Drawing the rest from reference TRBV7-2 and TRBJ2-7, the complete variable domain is GAGVSQSPSNKVTEKGKDVELRCDPISGHTALYWYRQSLGQGLEFLIYFQGNSAPDKSGLPSDRFSAERTGGSVSTLTIQRTQQEDSAVYLCASSLGGAEEQYFGPGTRLTVT.

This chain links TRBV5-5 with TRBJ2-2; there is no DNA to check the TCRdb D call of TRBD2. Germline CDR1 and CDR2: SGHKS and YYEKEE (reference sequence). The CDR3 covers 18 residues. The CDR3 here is CASSLATSAGFNTGELFF.

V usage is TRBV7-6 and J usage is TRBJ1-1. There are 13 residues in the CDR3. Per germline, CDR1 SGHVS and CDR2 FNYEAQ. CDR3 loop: CASSPSVLSEAFF.

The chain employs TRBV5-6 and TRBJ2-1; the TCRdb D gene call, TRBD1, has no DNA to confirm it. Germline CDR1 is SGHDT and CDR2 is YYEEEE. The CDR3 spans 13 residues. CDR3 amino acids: CASSLARGDERFF.

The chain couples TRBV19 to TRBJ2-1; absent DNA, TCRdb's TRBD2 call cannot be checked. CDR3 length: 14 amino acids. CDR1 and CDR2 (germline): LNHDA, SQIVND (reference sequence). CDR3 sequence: CASQPGTRRNEQFF.

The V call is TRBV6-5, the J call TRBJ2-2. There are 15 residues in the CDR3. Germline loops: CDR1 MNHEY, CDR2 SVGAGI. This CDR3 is CASSYSNSQSGELFF.

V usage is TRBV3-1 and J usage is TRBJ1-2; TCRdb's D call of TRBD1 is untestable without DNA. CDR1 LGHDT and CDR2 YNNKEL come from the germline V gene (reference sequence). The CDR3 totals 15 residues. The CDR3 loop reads CASSQDPESAYGYTF.

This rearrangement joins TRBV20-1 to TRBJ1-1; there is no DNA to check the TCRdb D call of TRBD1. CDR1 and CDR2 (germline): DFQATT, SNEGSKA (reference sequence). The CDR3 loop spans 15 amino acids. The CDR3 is CSATGGGIMNTEAFF.

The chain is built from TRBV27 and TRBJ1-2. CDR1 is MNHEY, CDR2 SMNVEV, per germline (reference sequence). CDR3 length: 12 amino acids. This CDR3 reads CASSSTNYGYTF.

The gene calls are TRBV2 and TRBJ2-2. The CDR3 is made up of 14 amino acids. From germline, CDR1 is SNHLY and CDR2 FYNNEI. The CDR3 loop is CASSEAGATGELFF.

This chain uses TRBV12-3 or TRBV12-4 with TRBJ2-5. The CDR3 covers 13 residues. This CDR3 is CASSLAGYETQYF.

CDR3 protein: CATSDPDQDTQYF. The rearrangement joins TRBV24-1 to TRBJ2-3. Germline V CDR1 and CDR2: KGHDR, SFDVKD. The CDR3 contains 13 residues.

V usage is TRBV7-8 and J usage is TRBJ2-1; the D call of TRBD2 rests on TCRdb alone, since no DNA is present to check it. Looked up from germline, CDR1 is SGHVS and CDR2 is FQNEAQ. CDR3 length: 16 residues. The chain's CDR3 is CASSLLGLAGVNEQFF.

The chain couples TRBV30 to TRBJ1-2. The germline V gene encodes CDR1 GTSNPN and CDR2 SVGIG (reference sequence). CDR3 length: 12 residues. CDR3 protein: CACQDPGGGYTF.

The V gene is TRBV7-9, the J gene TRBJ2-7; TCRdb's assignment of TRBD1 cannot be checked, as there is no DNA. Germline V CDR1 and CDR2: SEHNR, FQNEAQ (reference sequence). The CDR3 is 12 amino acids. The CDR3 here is CASSLAPGEQYF.

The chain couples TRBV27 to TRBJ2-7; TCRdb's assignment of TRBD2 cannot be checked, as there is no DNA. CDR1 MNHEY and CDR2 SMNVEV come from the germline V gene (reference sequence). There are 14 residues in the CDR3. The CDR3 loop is CASSSGTSQHEQYF.

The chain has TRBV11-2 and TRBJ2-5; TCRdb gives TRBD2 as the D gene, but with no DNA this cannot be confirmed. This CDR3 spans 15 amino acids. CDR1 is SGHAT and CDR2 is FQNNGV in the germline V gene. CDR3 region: CASTFLAGVQETQYF.

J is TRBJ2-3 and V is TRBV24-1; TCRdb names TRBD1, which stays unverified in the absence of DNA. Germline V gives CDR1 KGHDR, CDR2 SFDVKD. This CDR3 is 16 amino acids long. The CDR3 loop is CATSDLTAGEADTQYF.

This chain's CDR3 is CSARTDTNIQYF. The V call is TRBV29-1, the J call TRBJ2-4; TCRdb indicates TRBD1, and absent DNA this call remains unverified. The CDR3 contains 12 residues. CDR1 SQVTM and CDR2 ANQGSEA come from the germline V gene.